The text below deals with one T cell receptor beta chain. Antigen: not known. These data originate in a study of siplizumab effects on memory and regulatory T cells. The CDR3 is 16 amino acids. Points from the study as a whole: Whether the proliferating Tregs (from siplizumab cultures) were suppressive was not confirmed. A major contribution to the alloresponse seemed to be made by naive T cells, which seemed more diverse than memory cells.

Repertoires were generated with immunoSEQ multiplex PCR, while TCRdb's copy carries only in-frame clones and drops some. The sample includes tens of thousands of clones, approximately 95% seen only once; the top ten take around 0.3%. The rearrangement uses TRBV21-1 and TRBJ1-2. TRBV21-1 is annotated as a pseudogene. The specimen was non-Treg CD4+ T cells sorted from blood. The clonotype comes from a human donor in good health. The chain's CDR3 is CASSKYFDGANYGYTF. The CDR3 DNA reads TGTGCCAGCAGCAAGTACTTCGACGGAGCTAACTATGGCTACACCTTC.